This TCR beta chain was sequenced during a study of glioma-infiltrating T cells after dendritic cell vaccination. Points from the study as a whole: TCR clonality showed no direct relationship with survival.

The PCR used 60 V beta and 13 J beta primers. Sequenced by immunoSEQ multiplex PCR; TCRdb stores in-frame clones only, minus some. The data contain roughly 100,000 clones, over 65% of them singletons. Isocitrate dehydrogenase mutation was absent in all glioblastoma patients. A word on this clone: The antigen remains unidentified.

V lost 2 bases and J lost 6, with 12 bases in between. Per the germline V gene, CDR1 is SGHTA and CDR2 is FQGTGA. CDR3 length equals 14 residues. Material: blood, obtained before dendritic cell vaccination. The source of this sequence is a human donor with glioblastoma. This chain connects TRBV7-3 to TRBJ2-3; D is unclear. CDR3 in amino acids: CASSLGRFGDTQYF. As DNA, the CDR3 is TGTGCCAGCAGCTTAGGTAGATTCGGGGATACGCAGTATTTT.